This is a list of T cell receptor beta chains from one sample in a study of patients and donors after allogeneic stem cell transplantation. TCRdb reprocessed the RT-PCR reads via MiXCR and lists one record per CDR3 protein. The repertoire includes around 31,000 distinct CDR3 sequences, almost 7% of them detected once, and roughly 36% sits in the top ten. Sample: blood, either unsorted or a sorted T cell fraction (not recorded which). Receptors were obtained from a human donor who was either an allogeneic HSCT recipient or a stem cell or donor lymphocyte infusion donor (not recorded which). It is not recorded whose cells these are; they may come from a transplant donor. Each CDR3 is given with its conserved first and last residue.

v_gene,j_gene,CDR3aa
TRBV27,TRBJ2-7,CASSFLAGASYEQYF
TRBV6-2/TRBV6-3,TRBJ1-3,CASSYDGRSGNTIYF
TRBV5-1,TRBJ2-7,CASSQSLPGAYEQYF
TRBV12-3/TRBV12-4,TRBJ2-3,CASSFRRGWTDTQYF
TRBV12-3/TRBV12-4,TRBJ2-3,CASSRLASSTDTQYF
TRBV5-1,TRBJ2-7,CASSLDAVNEQYF
TRBV10-3,TRBJ2-6,CAIRGQADGANVLTF
TRBV28,TRBJ1-1,CASISGQRDTEAFF
TRBV25-1,TRBJ2-7,CASSARGLSYEQYF
TRBV20-1,TRBJ1-2,CSPGGGASYGYTF
TRBV6-5,TRBJ2-3,CASSYTHGLADTQYF
TRBV14,TRBJ2-1,CASSQAGSGRGYEFF
TRBV27,TRBJ1-4,CASSPLGANEKLFF
TRBV28,TRBJ2-7,CASSVLHRGYEQYF
TRBV27,TRBJ2-3,CASSLYLSGPRGTQYF
TRBV27,TRBJ2-3,CASSLGSSGSDTQYF
TRBV19,TRBJ2-7,CASSSGLRALGEQYF
TRBV7-9,TRBJ2-7,CASTQGVSYEQYF
TRBV20-1,TRBJ2-2,CSASDSGGNTGELFF
TRBV4-1,TRBJ2-3,CASSQSTSSQYF
TRBV7-2,TRBJ1-4,CASSSDRGNTNEKLFF
TRBV6-2/TRBV6-3,TRBJ2-4,CASSDPGIQYF
TRBV7-9,TRBJ1-5,CASSLAGLNQPQHF
TRBV28,TRBJ2-4,CASSSPRSYRELAKNIQYF
TRBV28,TRBJ2-3,CASRLPGTDTQYF
TRBV4-3,TRBJ1-2,CASSQDWAPPRGNGYTF
TRBV2,TRBJ2-1,CASSEATGHNEQFF
TRBV25-1,TRBJ2-2,CASSPDMVGELFF
TRBV7-9,TRBJ1-2,CASSLVGDRYGYTF
TRBV15,TRBJ2-1,CATSRGSSYNEQFF
TRBV5-1,TRBJ2-6,CASSLQGAGANVLTF
TRBV7-9,TRBJ2-5,CASSLSGIWETQYF
TRBV6-4,TRBJ1-2,CASSAGTGDYGYTF
TRBV29-1,TRBJ1-1,CSVAANRGREAFF
TRBV20-1,TRBJ2-1,CSARKGGDYNEQFF
TRBV12-3/TRBV12-4,TRBJ2-5,CASSLAGLGLTETQYF
TRBV6-2/TRBV6-3,TRBJ1-2,CASRTGQGGGYTF
TRBV15,TRBJ2-1,CATSRAGLDNEQFF
TRBV4-2,TRBJ2-2,CASSQELAGVTGELFF
TRBV28,TRBJ2-7,CASSSPGQGKYEQYF
TRBV7-8,TRBJ2-2,CASRKQGANTGELFF
TRBV6-2/TRBV6-3,TRBJ1-1,CASSYRGGRGRLGTEAFF
TRBV6-5,TRBJ1-2,CASSYSHRVGYGYTF
TRBV24-1,TRBJ2-5,CATRLVYQGAGLGTQYF